Presented here are 20 T cell receptor beta chains from one specimen sequenced in a study of identical twins. Using its own MiXCR run on the 5' RACE reads, TCRdb lists one record per CDR3 protein. Of approximately 620,000 distinct CDR3 sequences detected, over 8.5% appear once; the ten largest clones hold roughly 0.97%. The same sample was also used in a study of yellow fever vaccine responses in identical twins.

Sequencing was performed on PBMCs. The receptors were gathered from a woman aged 18-29 years in good health.

The V call is TRBV11-2, the J call TRBJ2-7; 9 nucleotides match TRBD2. Germline trimming cut 6 bases from V and 9 bases from J; bases unmatched to any gene: 18. This CDR3 is built from 16 residues. Germline V gene lookup returns CDR1 SGHAT and CDR2 FQNNGV. The CDR3 spells CASRPLSGRVFFGQYF. CDR3 sequence (DNA): TGTGCCAGCAGACCACTTAGCGGGAGAGTCTTCTTTGGGCAGTACTTC.

The chain is built from TRBV19 and TRBJ2-3, with D unresolved. The CDR3 runs 14 residues. Germline V gene lookup returns CDR1 LNHDA and CDR2 SQIVND (reference sequence). With 4 bases removed from V and 2 bases from J, the gap between germline ends came to 10 bases. The CDR3 DNA is TGTGCCAGTAGTACCCCCAGCACCACAGATACGCAGTATTTT. Its translation is CASSTPSTTDTQYF.

This clonotype came up many times. J is TRBJ2-4 and V is TRBV12-3 or TRBV12-4; possible D gene TRBD1, 6 bases. Trimming left V 7 bases short and J 3 bases short, with 16 bases between. CDR3 length: 15 residues. The CDR3 reads CASNLQGFGKNIQYF. CDR3 DNA sequence: TGTGCCAGCAACCTACAGGGATTCGGCAAAAACATTCAGTACTTC.

Ten or more counts support this clonotype. This chain uses TRBV6-2 or TRBV6-3 with TRBJ2-1, with D perhaps given as TRBD1 or TRBD2 (6 bases each). The CDR3 covers 15 residues. Germline CDR1 MNHEY, CDR2 SVGEGT. Trimming removed 6 bases from V and 1 base from J, with 13 bases in between. CDR3 in DNA: TGTGCCAGCAGGCCCGGGGGCCTTTCCTACAATGAGCAGTTCTTC. Its translation: CASRPGGLSYNEQFF.

This clonotype was seen a few times. The rearrangement links TRBV19 to TRBJ2-1; the D gene is possibly TRBD2 (6 bases). In germline, CDR1 is LNHDA, CDR2 SQIVND (reference sequence). V shed 6 bases and J shed 9 bases, with 18 bases lying between them. The length of the CDR3 is 14 residues. The CDR3 reads CASRETSKIGEQFF. CDR3 nucleotide sequence: TGTGCCAGTAGGGAGACTAGTAAAATAGGTGAGCAGTTCTTC.

There are many counts of this clonotype. The CDR3 protein is CASSLAGTLDTQYF. In DNA form, the CDR3 reads TGTGCCAGCAGCTTAGCGGGGACTCTCGACACGCAGTATTTT. The chain is built from TRBV7-8 and TRBJ2-3; a possible D gene is TRBD2 (6 bases). Germline assignment: CDR1 SGHVS and CDR2 FQNEAQ. Trimming left V 0 bases short and J 9 bases short, with 13 bases between. The CDR3 extends over 14 amino acids.

This clonotype occurred a few times. The chain employs TRBV11-2 and TRBJ2-5, with D perhaps matching TRBD2 (5 bases). Germline CDR1 reads SGHAT; CDR2 reads FQNNGV. The CDR3 totals 14 residues. Trimming stripped 8 bases from V and 3 bases from J, with 16 bases between. CDR3 loop: CASRGLLGKETQYF. CDR3 nucleotides: TGTGCCAGCCGGGGTCTACTAGGAAAAGAGACCCAGTACTTC.

The gene calls are TRBV2 and TRBJ2-1, with 10 nucleotides matching TRBD2. The V gene end was trimmed by 7 bases and the J gene end by 12 bases; junction bases not matched to a gene: 15. CDR1 and CDR2 from the germline V gene are SNHLY and FYNNEI. The CDR3 has 15 residues. The CDR3 nucleotides read TGTGCCAGCATACCGGGACTAGCGACCTACAGGGGGCAGTTCTTC. Its protein product is CASIPGLATYRGQFF.

This clonotype was found many times. This sequence joins TRBV6-1 and TRBJ2-5, with 11 bases fitting TRBD2. The germline V gene encodes CDR1 MNHNS and CDR2 SASEGT. The CDR3 sequence is 16 residues long. The trim removed 7 bases at V and 2 bases at J, leaving 9 bases unmatched. The CDR3 protein is CASKGRLAGKQETQYF. DNA of the CDR3: TGTGCCAGCAAAGGGCGACTAGCGGGAAAACAAGAGACCCAGTACTTC.

This clonotype occurred many times. The chain combines TRBV7-2 with TRBJ2-7; the D gene is possibly TRBD2 (6 bases). Germline CDR1 reads SGHTA; CDR2 reads FQGNSA. Trimming removed 6 bases at V and 2 bases at J, with 14 bases between. The CDR3 runs 14 residues. The CDR3 region is CASSRDSLTYEQYF. The CDR3 nucleotides are TGTGCCAGCAGTCGGGACTCCCTCACCTACGAGCAGTACTTC.

The chain joins TRBV5-4 to TRBJ2-7; no definite D call. The germline gives CDR1 SGHNT, CDR2 YYREEE (reference sequence). This CDR3 comprises 12 residues. V shed 0 bases and J shed 12 bases, with 13 bases lying between them. CDR3 coding DNA: TGTGCCAGCAGCTTGGATTCGACTTCTCGGTACTTC. This gives the protein CASSLDSTSRYF.

This clonotype showed up just a few times. The gene calls are TRBV25-1 and TRBJ2-7; TRBD1 aligns across 7 bases. The CDR3 has 14 residues. Trimming cost V 7 bases and J 1 base; bases outside gene matches: 7. The germline V gene has CDR1 MGHDK and CDR2 SYGVNS. The CDR3: CASTHGTASYEQYF. CDR3 nucleotides: TGTGCCAGCACCCACGGGACAGCTTCCTACGAGCAGTACTTC.

This clonotype was seen more than once but under ten times. V is TRBV19 and J is TRBJ2-5, with 8 bases aligning to TRBD1. There are 13 residues in the CDR3. Germline CDR1 and CDR2: LNHDA and SQIVND (reference sequence). V gave up 6 bases and J gave up 5 bases; unmatched junction bases: 5. CDR3 nucleotide sequence: TGTGCCAGTAGAGACAGGGGACGGGAGACCCAGTACTTC. Residues: CASRDRGRETQYF. Full variable domain (remainder filled in from reference TRBV19 and TRBJ2-5): DGGITQSPKYLFRKEGQNVTLSCEQNLNHDAMYWYRQDPGQGLRLIYYSQIVNDFQKGDIAEGYSVSREKKESFPLTVTSAQKNPTAFYLCASRDRGRETQYFGPGTRLLVL.

This clonotype turned up a few times. The V and J genes are TRBV20-1 and TRBJ2-3; a possible D gene is TRBD2 (6 bases). CDR1 and CDR2 (germline): DFQATT, SNEGSKA (reference sequence). The ends were cut back, 7 bases at V and 1 base at J, with 12 bases in the middle. The CDR3 is 13 residues long. CDR3: CSGRGIGTDTQYF. The DNA for the CDR3 is TGCAGTGGTCGGGGGATTGGCACAGATACGCAGTATTTT.

This clonotype was counted at least ten times. The chain has TRBV7-2 and TRBJ2-2, with 7 bases identical to TRBD1. CDR1 is SGHTA and CDR2 is FQGNSA in the germline V gene. The J segment lost 4 bases and the V segment lost 1 base, leaving 6 bases of the junction unmatched. The CDR3 loop spans 16 amino acids. This CDR3 reads CASSLGQGVSTGELFF. For the CDR3, the DNA is TGTGCCAGCAGCTTAGGTCAGGGGGTGAGCACCGGGGAGCTGTTTTTT. The full variable domain, with the rest looked up from reference TRBV7-2 and TRBJ2-2, is GAGVSQSPSNKVTEKGKDVELRCDPISGHTALYWYRQSLGQGLEFLIYFQGNSAPDKSGLPSDRFSAERTGGSVSTLTIQRTQQEDSAVYLCASSLGQGVSTGELFFGEGSRLTVL.

This clonotype was found a few times. The V call is TRBV9, the J call TRBJ2-5, with D perhaps given as TRBD1 or TRBD2 (5 bases each). This CDR3 contains 16 residues. The V end was cut by 2 bases, the J end by 5 bases, with 19 bases between. CDR1 is SGDLS, CDR2 YYNGEE, per germline. CDR3 residues: CASSVGERALGETQYF. The DNA of the CDR3 is TGTGCCAGCAGCGTGGGGGAGAGGGCCCTTGGGGAGACCCAGTACTTC.

In its sample, this clonotype was seen many times. The J gene is TRBJ2-3, the V gene TRBV27; D gene uncertain. The CDR3 extends over 14 amino acids. Deletions cut 2 bases from V and 0 bases from J, with 6 bases between. Germline V gene sequence: CDR1 MNHEY, CDR2 SMNVEV (reference sequence). This chain's CDR3 is CASSLRMSTDTQYF. Here the CDR3 DNA reads TGTGCCAGCAGTTTACGGATGAGCACAGATACGCAGTATTTT.

A few counts support this clonotype. J is TRBJ2-1 and V is TRBV5-6; 10 bases line up with TRBD2. Germline CDR1 and CDR2: SGHDT and YYEEEE. Trimming took 4 bases from V and 8 from J; bases not matched to a gene: 9. The CDR3 totals 15 residues. This CDR3 reads CASSPFLAGDDEQFF. The CDR3 nucleotides are TGTGCCAGCAGCCCTTTTCTAGCGGGAGACGATGAGCAGTTCTTC.

The sample holds a few counts of this clonotype. The chain is built from TRBV5-1 and TRBJ2-4; 11 positions match TRBD2. CDR1 SGHRS and CDR2 YFSETQ come from the germline V gene. V trimming: 3 bases; J trimming: 1 base; junction bases outside the gene matches: 21. The CDR3 sequence is 22 residues long. In DNA form, the CDR3 reads TGCGCCAGCAGCTCAAGATTGGTGGGGCTAGCGGGAGGCGACTTGGCCAAAAACATTCAGTACTTC. This codes for CASSSRLVGLAGGDLAKNIQYF.

The genes are TRBV5-1 and TRBJ1-1; D remains unclear. Germline V gene lookup returns CDR1 SGHRS and CDR2 YFSETQ. Trimming stripped 2 bases from V and 4 bases from J, with 15 bases between. The CDR3 sequence is 15 residues long. In nucleotides, the CDR3 is TGCGCCAGCAGCTTTGGAGATGGTCGTGTCACTGAAGCTTTCTTT. Translation gives CASSFGDGRVTEAFF.